These T cell receptor beta chains were read from a single sample in a study of naive and memory T cell subsets. TCRdb itself ran the UMI-ligation and nested PCR reads through MiXCR, one entry per CDR3 protein. The sample lists about 37,000 distinct CDR3 sequences; approximately 11% were seen once. Sample: skin, taken from a tuberculin skin test site. All receptors derive from an adult in good health. Both conserved end residues are part of each CDR3. A D gene is named only where the DNA matches it firmly. Size is stated for part of the rows, as once, few or many counts, or as a class when the clone is expanded.

TRBJ2-4 TRBD2 - TRBV20-1 TGCAGCCAGACTAGCGGGAGTTTAGTGGCCAAAAACATTCAGTACTTC CSQTSGSLVAKNIQYF
TRBJ1-4 - many TRBV6-1 TGTGCCAGCAGGGACGGTGGAACTAATGAAAAACTGTTTTTT CASRDGGTNEKLFF
TRBJ2-1 - many TRBV5-1 TGCGCCAGCAGCTTGGTAGCCACCACGGGAGATGAGCAGTTCTTC CASSLVATTGDEQFF
TRBJ2-5 TRBD1 few TRBV3-1 TGTGCCAGCAGCCGCAGAACAGGGGGAAAAGAGACCCAGTACTTC CASSRRTGGKETQYF
TRBJ2-1 - many TRBV4-1 TGCGCCAGCAGCCAAGCCTTAGTAGGCAATGAGCAGTTCTTC CASSQALVGNEQFF
TRBJ2-7 TRBD2 - TRBV6-5 TGTGCCAGCAGTTACCGCCCCACGGGAGCTAGCGGGGGCTACGAGCAGTACTTC CASSYRPTGASGGYEQYF
TRBJ2-7 - - TRBV28 TGTGCCAGCAGCACCCCCCGGCTGGAGGGCTACTACGAGCAGTACTTC CASSTPRLEGYYEQYF
TRBJ2-3 TRBD2 - TRBV7-2 TGTGCCAGCAGCTTAGACGGGGGGGAGACAGATACGCAGTATTTT CASSLDGGETDTQYF
TRBJ2-7 - few TRBV12-3/TRBV12-4 TGTGCCAGCAGTTCAAGCAACTACGAGCAGTACTTC CASSSSNYEQYF
TRBJ2-1 - few TRBV4-1 TGCGCCAGCAGCCAAGATCCGAATCGGGTGTCTGTACCCTACAATGAGCAGTTCTTC CASSQDPNRVSVPYNEQFF
TRBJ1-6 - many TRBV7-2 TGTGCCAGCAGCCGAGGCAGCATGTATAATTCACCCCTCCACTTT CASSRGSMYNSPLHF